This TCR beta chain originates from a study of blood T cell repertoires in COVID-19. Assay: immunoSEQ multiplex PCR; the TCRdb copy retains only in-frame clones and omits some. The repertoire includes roughly 73,000 clones, roughly 90% of them detected once, and 1.3% to 1.5% sits in the top ten. CDR3 length: 17 amino acids. In germline, CDR1 is SGHRS, CDR2 YFSETQ. V shed 1 base and J 6 bases; nucleotides not matched to a gene: 7. The clonotype comes from a man in his forties or fifties with acute or convalescent COVID-19. Sequencing was carried out using peripheral blood. V usage is TRBV5-1 and J usage is TRBJ2-2; 12 bases fit TRBD1. The CDR3 nucleotides read TGCGCCAGCAGCTTGCCCGGGACAGGGGGCCGGGCCGGGGAGCTGTTTTTT. This sequence encodes CASSLPGTGGRAGELFF.